These 6 T cell receptor beta chains were all obtained from the same sample, sequenced in a study of T cell responses to AZD1222 COVID-19 vaccine. Some clones are missing from TCRdb's copy, which holds only in-frame ones; the method was immunoSEQ multiplex PCR. The sample shows approximately 35,000 clones, over 75% of them seen only once. This sample comprised peripheral blood, obtained 28 days after the second AZD1222 dose. The receptors originated from an adult who received the AZD1222 COVID-19 vaccine.

CDR3 amino acids: CASSPGPVRGYTF. CDR3 nucleotide sequence: TGTGCCAGCAGTCCCGGGCCCGTAAGGGGCTACACCTTC. The gene calls are TRBV6-5 and TRBJ1-2; no clear D. Between the trimmed V and J ends, which lost 5 bases and 8 bases, there was a span of 15 bases. The CDR3 contains 13 residues. CDR1 is MNHEY and CDR2 is SVGAGI in the germline V gene.

V gene TRBV7-2 combines with J gene TRBJ1-5; D uncertain. The length of the CDR3 is 13 residues. V was clipped by 1 base and J by 7 bases, with 8 bases between them. CDR1 SGHTA and CDR2 FQGNSA come from the germline V gene. CDR3 amino acids: CASSLDLNQPQHF. Here the CDR3 DNA reads TGTGCCAGCAGCTTAGATCTCAACCAGCCCCAGCATTTT.

The rearrangement uses TRBV19 and TRBJ1-2; TRBD1 aligns across 7 bases. V dropped 4 bases and J dropped 4; count of bases not matched to a gene: 9. The CDR3 has 15 amino acids. Germline CDR1 reads LNHDA; CDR2 reads SQIVND (reference sequence). The CDR3 nucleotides read TGTGCCAGTAGTAGTAACAGGGGTGGCAGCTATGGCTACACCTTC. Translated, it gives CASSSNRGGSYGYTF.

The V and J genes are TRBV2 and TRBJ2-7; TRBD1 aligns across 9 bases. Unmatched junction bases numbered 4, after V lost 5 bases and J lost 2 bases. This CDR3 contains 14 residues. Germline values: CDR1 SNHLY, CDR2 FYNNEI. For the CDR3, the DNA is TGTGCCAGCAGTCTTCGGACAGGGGCCTACGAGCAGTACTTC. Its protein is CASSLRTGAYEQYF.

V and J are TRBV6-4 and TRBJ2-6; unclear D gene. Germline values: CDR1 MRHNA, CDR2 SNTAGT. The V end was cut by 2 bases, the J end by 3 bases, with 2 bases between. The CDR3 covers 13 residues. In nucleotides, the CDR3 is TGTGCCAGCAGTGACCTTGGGGCCAACGTCCTGACTTTC. Amino acids: CASSDLGANVLTF.

CDR3 sequence (DNA): TGTGCCAGCAGCCAAAGGGGTAGCTCCTACGAGCAGTACTTC. Amino acids: CASSQRGSSYEQYF. J is TRBJ2-7 and V is TRBV11-2; possible D gene TRBD1, 5 bases. V gave up 5 bases and J gave up 0 bases, with 11 bases separating them. The CDR3 is 14 amino acids. Germline V gene sequence: CDR1 SGHAT, CDR2 FQNNGV.